Listed below are T cell receptor beta chains from one sample, sequenced in a study of response to subunit inactivated influenza vaccine. TCRdb reprocessed the RT-PCR reads via MiXCR and lists one record per CDR3 protein. The data contain 450,000 to 600,000 distinct CDR3 sequences, roughly 7.6% of them singletons. The material was PBMCs from blood, obtained less than 25 months after vaccination. The receptors stem from a man between 50 and 69 years old who received an inactivated influenza vaccine. CDR3s include the opening cysteine and the closing phenylalanine or tryptophan. The D gene is left open where the match is weak. Clone size is shown for a subset of rows, as once, few, many or a class of expanded clone.

>-|TRBJ2-1|TRBV4-3|-
TGCGCCAGCAGCCAAGATACGGGAGTAGGGAATGAGCAGTTCTTC
CASSQDTGVGNEQFF
>-|TRBJ1-2|TRBV4-3|few
TGCGCCAGCAGCCAAGCGGTCAGTTTAAACTATGGCTACACCTTC
CASSQAVSLNYGYTF
>TRBD1|TRBJ1-1|TRBV5-1|-
TGCGCCAGCAGCCTCCGGGACAGGGAATCTGGTCACACTGAAGCTTTCTTT
CASSLRDRESGHTEAFF
>TRBD1|TRBJ2-7|TRBV11-1|-
TGTGCCAGCAGCAGTATGGGACAGGAGGCCTACGAGCAGTACTTC
CASSSMGQEAYEQYF
>-|TRBJ2-3|TRBV5-1|-
TGCGCCAGCAGCTCGCCGGGAGTGTGGACAGATACGCAGTATTTT
CASSSPGVWTDTQYF
>TRBD1|TRBJ2-4|TRBV5-5|-
TGTGCCAGCAGCTTGGTGTGGCAGGGGGCAAACATTCAGTACTTC
CASSLVWQGANIQYF
>TRBD2|TRBJ2-3|TRBV10-2|few
TGCGCCAGCAGGGGGTTCGTACGACTAGCGGGGCACACAGATACGCAGTATTTT
CASRGFVRLAGHTDTQYF
>-|TRBJ2-3|TRBV27|few
TGTGCCAGCAGATTTGGGGGGAGCACAGATACGCAGTATTTT
CASRFGGSTDTQYF
>-|TRBJ1-3|TRBV14|few
TGTGCCAGCAGCCAAGATGAGGAAGGGGACAACCCCTCTGGAAACACCATATATTTT
CASSQDEEGDNPSGNTIYF
>TRBD1|TRBJ2-2|TRBV5-1|many
TGCGCCAGCAGCCGCGGACAGGGGAACACCGGGGAGCTGTTTTTT
CASSRGQGNTGELFF
>-|TRBJ2-3|TRBV24-1|few
TGTGCCACCAGTGATGAAGCAGCCGGTACCCCTAGCACAGATACGCAGTATTTT
CATSDEAAGTPSTDTQYF
>-|TRBJ1-2|TRBV14|-
TGTGCCAGCAGCCAAGGTGGCTTCTACACCTTC
CASSQGGFYTF
>TRBD1|TRBJ2-2|TRBV5-1|few
TGCGCCAGCACCCCGGGACAGGGGTTCAACGGGGAGCTGTTTTTT
CASTPGQGFNGELFF
>TRBD2|TRBJ2-7|TRBV27|few
TGTGCCAGCCGGGGACTAAACGAGCAGTACTTC
CASRGLNEQYF
>-|TRBJ2-3|TRBV10-2|few
TGCGCCAGCAGTGGCGCAACCACAGATACGCAGTATTTT
CASSGATTDTQYF
>-|TRBJ2-2|TRBV12-3/TRBV12-4|many
TGTGCCAGCAAACCCTCGGGGACCGGGGAGCTGTTTTTT
CASKPSGTGELFF